The 2 T cell receptor beta chains listed next were all sequenced from one sample in a study of multiple sclerosis patients with progressive multifocal leukoencephalopathy. Sequencing used immunoSEQ multiplex PCR; TCRdb keeps in-frame clones, though not all of them. This table holds more than 30,000 clones, almost 95% found once. Sample time point: before natalizumab initiation. The sample consisted of PBMCs. The source of these receptors is a man aged 25-40 years with multiple sclerosis.

The J gene is TRBJ1-6, the V gene TRBV4-2; D uncertain. Trimming shortened V by 5 bases and J by 2 bases, and 13 bases separated the two germline ends. The CDR3 is made up of 16 amino acids. In germline, CDR1 is LGHNA, CDR2 YNFKEQ. The CDR3 DNA reads TGTGCCAGCAGCGTGGACCTATACACCTATAATTCACCCCTCCACTTT. Protein product: CASSVDLYTYNSPLHF.

This chain connects TRBV21-1 to TRBJ1-1; the D segment call TRBD1 is taken from the table without a DNA check. TRBV21-1 is an annotated pseudogene. This CDR3 spans 15 amino acids. CDR3 region: CASSTRDSPRTEAFF. CDR3 nucleotides: TGTGCCAGCAGCACCCGGGACAGTCCACGTACTGAAGCTTTCTTT.